The clone carrying this T cell receptor beta chain came up a few times. Its antigen is not known. One end of the junction varies from germline; a read error may be responsible. The CDR3 extends over 14 amino acids. The germline V gene has CDR1 MNHEY and CDR2 SVGAGI. The sample comes from a study of radiation and T cells in renal cell carcinoma. Study at large: Nephrectomy followed 15 Gy stereotactic body radiation by 4 weeks.

Some clones are missing from TCRdb's copy, which holds only in-frame ones; the method was immunoSEQ multiplex PCR. Counted here are 45,000 to 55,000 clones, 80% occurring once; the ten biggest clones make up about 30%. Findings and limits, study-wide: Top tumor clonotypes rose in blood 2 weeks post-radiation, then contracted.

Sample time point: blood 2 weeks post-SBRT. Treatment reported: 15 Gy SBRT to primary tumor, nephrectomy 4 weeks later. Radiation-treated patients gave blood at baseline, week 2 and week 4. This renal cell carcinoma was of the clear cell type. The specimen was blood, collected from a patient whose treatment included radiotherapy and nephrectomy. The origin of this receptor is a woman aged 70-85 years with renal cell carcinoma. The chain employs TRBV6-5 and TRBJ2-1; 9 nucleotides match TRBD2. The CDR3 here is CASTDALAGTVTVF. In nucleotides, the CDR3 is TGTGCCAGCACCGACGCCCTAGCGGGAACGGTTACGGTCTTC.